A selection of T cell receptor beta chains follows, all from one sample in a study of tumor-infiltrating lymphocytes in localized non-small cell lung cancer. TCRdb keeps only in-frame clones here, not all; method: immunoSEQ multiplex PCR. This sample has around 15,000 clones, with more than 70% found just once. The sample taken for sequencing was uninvolved lung tissue not adjacent to the tumor. Receptors were obtained from a human donor with non-small cell lung cancer. CDR3s leave out the opening cysteine and the closing phenylalanine or tryptophan. D genes are given only for firm matches.

V gene: TRBV7-9; D gene: NA; CDR3 protein: ASSLGSEDTQY
V gene: TRBV5-1; D gene: NA; CDR3 protein: ASSLGQNPTDTQY
V gene: TRBV5-1; D gene: NA; CDR3 protein: ASSFSGTQNTEAF
V gene: TRBV7-2; D gene: TRBD1; CDR3 protein: ASSSDRRYGYT
V gene: TRBV19; D gene: TRBD2; CDR3 protein: ASSISSMSSGRHTQY
V gene: TRBV6-5; D gene: TRBD2; CDR3 protein: ASSYGLAGTGELF
V gene: TRBV9; D gene: NA; CDR3 protein: ASSASEISYEQY
V gene: TRBV5-6; D gene: TRBD2; CDR3 protein: ASSLRLAGVEQY
V gene: TRBV7-6; D gene: TRBD2; CDR3 protein: ASSLSAGLAGGQEQF
V gene: TRBV6-6; D gene: NA; CDR3 protein: ASSYSGHPNVLT
V gene: TRBV6-1; D gene: NA; CDR3 protein: ASSEYPGELF
V gene: TRBV6-5; D gene: TRBD2; CDR3 protein: ASRGDTGELF
V gene: TRBV9; D gene: NA; CDR3 protein: ASSVEFSSYNEQF
V gene: TRBV5-1; D gene: NA; CDR3 protein: ASSLFLGGQETQY
V gene: TRBV2; D gene: NA; CDR3 protein: ASDPQDSGANVLT
V gene: TRBV28; D gene: TRBD2; CDR3 protein: ASSLYASGKDEQF
V gene: TRBV28; D gene: NA; CDR3 protein: ASGRLTYEQY
V gene: TRBV5-1; D gene: NA; CDR3 protein: ASSFGPGQGPHEQY
V gene: TRBV6-1; D gene: NA; CDR3 protein: ASSVTVISYEQY
V gene: TRBV5-1; D gene: NA; CDR3 protein: ASSLMGRTETEAF
V gene: TRBV2; D gene: NA; CDR3 protein: ATKDGANLYEQY
V gene: TRBV2; D gene: NA; CDR3 protein: ASTDGSYEQY
V gene: TRBV7-9; D gene: NA; CDR3 protein: ASSPRFGVGNTIY
V gene: TRBV5-5; D gene: NA; CDR3 protein: ASSLTVLQPQH
V gene: TRBV7-8; D gene: NA; CDR3 protein: ASSPQNRGYT
V gene: TRBV5-4; D gene: TRBD2; CDR3 protein: ASSPTSGGRQETQY
V gene: TRBV7-9; D gene: NA; CDR3 protein: ASSLVGGSYEQY
V gene: TRBV25-1; D gene: NA; CDR3 protein: ASRDPKKTEAF
V gene: TRBV5-1; D gene: NA; CDR3 protein: ASSLKGGGGANVLT
V gene: TRBV27; D gene: NA; CDR3 protein: ATSLGWRSYNSPLH
V gene: TRBV28; D gene: NA; CDR3 protein: ASSSPGQWNTEAF
V gene: TRBV2; D gene: TRBD2; CDR3 protein: ASRNPGGPYTGELF
V gene: TRBV18; D gene: TRBD1; CDR3 protein: ASSLGQDYGYT
V gene: TRBV6-1; D gene: NA; CDR3 protein: ASFPGGNEQY
V gene: TRBV5-4; D gene: TRBD1; CDR3 protein: ASHTTGSGEKLF
V gene: TRBV11-2; D gene: TRBD2; CDR3 protein: ASTLQTSGNEQF
V gene: TRBV5-4; D gene: TRBD1; CDR3 protein: ASSFRDRGLNEQF
V gene: TRBV28; D gene: NA; CDR3 protein: ASTRDGTAEAF
V gene: TRBV9; D gene: NA; CDR3 protein: ASSASTGDSRDTQY
V gene: TRBV5-8; D gene: NA; CDR3 protein: ASSRDSPSYNEQF
V gene: TRBV29-1; D gene: TRBD1; CDR3 protein: SVEDNRGQGALK
V gene: TRBV28; D gene: NA; CDR3 protein: ASSLVGREHEQY
V gene: TRBV11-2; D gene: NA; CDR3 protein: ASSLGPLPNQPQH
V gene: TRBV5-1; D gene: TRBD2; CDR3 protein: ASSLATGTTAKFLSSYNEQF
V gene: TRBV5-1; D gene: NA; CDR3 protein: ASSLEGWGYT
V gene: TRBV2; D gene: NA; CDR3 protein: ASVRDKANTEAF
V gene: TRBV28; D gene: NA; CDR3 protein: ASSSSRRSTDTQY
V gene: TRBV9; D gene: NA; CDR3 protein: ASSVPSGTSYNEQF
V gene: TRBV7-9; D gene: NA; CDR3 protein: ASSLSGDPYGYT
V gene: TRBV5-1; D gene: NA; CDR3 protein: ASSPRTEYTEAF
V gene: TRBV11-1; D gene: NA; CDR3 protein: ASSLMGWETQY
V gene: TRBV30; D gene: TRBD1; CDR3 protein: AWSHRGLTYEQY
V gene: TRBV9; D gene: NA; CDR3 protein: ASSPTSMERRDTQY
V gene: TRBV11-2; D gene: NA; CDR3 protein: ASSLRADTQY
V gene: TRBV7-9; D gene: NA; CDR3 protein: ASSQTLNYGYT
V gene: TRBV30; D gene: NA; CDR3 protein: AWTSQPNTEAF
V gene: TRBV6-5; D gene: TRBD1; CDR3 protein: ASSYQDRASGYT
V gene: TRBV19; D gene: NA; CDR3 protein: ATQGDTQY
V gene: TRBV5-1; D gene: NA; CDR3 protein: ASSSNTDTQY
V gene: TRBV5-1; D gene: NA; CDR3 protein: ASSPGVQETQY